The 17 T cell receptor beta chains listed next were all sequenced from one sample in a study of post-analysis software for immune sequencing data. The study's findings and limits: Higher frequency in patients than in controls was seen for roughly five TRBV segments, with TRBV5-6, TRBV5-1 and TRBV20-1 among them.

Their target antigens are unknown. The TCR beta cDNA libraries carried unique molecular identifiers. Each CDR3 protein gets one entry after TCRdb re-called the PCR reads with MiXCR. The sample lists hundreds of thousands of distinct CDR3 sequences; around 44% were seen once. Sequencing was done on a sample of blood. The origin of the receptors is a girl aged 10 to 17 with multiple sclerosis.

This clonotype appeared a few times. V and J are TRBV6-5 and TRBJ2-7; 7 bases match TRBD1. This CDR3 spans 15 amino acids. The ends lost 6 bases at V and 3 bases at J; junction bases unmatched: 11. From germline, CDR1 is MNHEY and CDR2 SVGAGI. The CDR3 DNA reads TGTGCCAGCAGGGCCGTAAGGGACAGACTCTACGAGCAGTACTTC. It specifies CASRAVRDRLYEQYF.

This chain joins TRBV12-3 or TRBV12-4 and TRBJ2-1; tentatively, D is TRBD1 or TRBD2 (5 bases each). This CDR3 has 14 residues. Trimming removed 6 bases at V and 4 bases at J, with 13 bases between. CDR3 sequence: CASSPGAEYNEQFF. The CDR3, as DNA: TGTGCCAGCAGCCCCGGGGCCGAATACAATGAGCAGTTCTTC.

The CDR3, as DNA: TGTGCCAGCAGTGAAAGAAAGTGGACGGCGTTCTCTGGGGCCAACGTCCTGACTTTC. This translates into CASSERKWTAFSGANVLTF. V and J are TRBV6-1 and TRBJ2-6; D not resolved. Germline lookup yields CDR1 MNHNS and CDR2 SASEGT. CDR3 size: 19 residues. V was shortened by 2 bases and J by 0 bases, with 17 bases between the two germline ends.

This chain connects TRBV12-3 or TRBV12-4 to TRBJ1-2; D not resolved. V lost 6 bases and J 5 bases, leaving 13 bases between the germline ends. The CDR3 consists of 13 residues. The CDR3 here is CASSIRVLYGYTF. CDR3 nucleotides: TGTGCCAGCAGCATCCGGGTTTTGTATGGCTACACCTTC.

In this sample, this clonotype turned up a few times. The chain combines TRBV12-3 or TRBV12-4 with TRBJ2-3; D may be TRBD2 (5 bases). Trimming took 2 bases from V and 4 from J, leaving 13 bases between them. This CDR3 has 15 residues. The CDR3 loop is CASSLLLDAADTQYF. CDR3 DNA sequence: TGTGCCAGCAGTTTACTACTAGATGCCGCAGATACGCAGTATTTT.

The chain carries TRBV7-9 and TRBJ2-1; D may be TRBD2 (6 bases). The CDR3 consists of 16 residues. CDR1 SEHNR and CDR2 FQNEAQ come from the germline V gene (reference sequence). V lost 5 bases and J lost 6, with 20 bases in between. CDR3 nucleotide sequence: TGTGCCAGCAGCCCCGGAGGCAGGAGGGCCGGCAATGAGCAGTTCTTC. This encodes CASSPGGRRAGNEQFF.

This chain links TRBV7-3 with TRBJ2-1; 7 nucleotides line up with TRBD2. CDR3 size: 19 residues. Trimming at V came to 0 bases and at J to 0 bases, leaving 11 bases not matched to a gene. Looked up from germline, CDR1 is SGHTA and CDR2 is FQGTGA. The DNA for the CDR3 is TGTGCCAGCAGCTTAACGGGGGGTTGGCGGGGGAGCTCCTACAATGAGCAGTTCTTC. This translates into CASSLTGGWRGSSYNEQFF.

V usage is TRBV2 and J usage is TRBJ2-1; 8 bases are shared with TRBD2. CDR1 is SNHLY, CDR2 FYNNEI, per germline. J gave up 8 bases and V 9 bases, and 15 bases lay outside the gene matches. This CDR3 has 15 amino acids. This CDR3 reads CASAGGAQIPDEQFF. The CDR3 DNA reads TGTGCCAGTGCCGGGGGGGCTCAAATACCCGATGAGCAGTTCTTC.

This clonotype was detected a few times. CDR3: CASSWAGTNLLDGYTF. The CDR3 coding sequence is TGCGCCAGCAGCTGGGCAGGGACAAACCTTCTTGATGGCTACACCTTC. The V and J genes are TRBV5-1 and TRBJ1-2; D might be TRBD1 (6 bases). From germline, CDR1 is SGHRS and CDR2 YFSETQ. The CDR3 extends over 16 amino acids. Trimming took 3 bases from V and 6 from J, leaving 21 bases between them.

Note on this clonotype: This clone may be a read error of a much larger clone one base away. The V call is TRBV7-9, the J call TRBJ2-1; D uncertain. CDR1 is SEHNR, CDR2 FQNEAQ, per germline (reference sequence). The CDR3 is made up of 11 amino acids. CDR3 sequence: CASSLNNERFF. The CDR3 DNA reads TGTGCCAGCAGCCTAAACAATGAGCGGTTCTTC.

Only a few counts were recorded for this clonotype. This chain links TRBV7-9 with TRBJ2-4, with TRBD2 matching over 10 bases. There are 16 residues in the CDR3. Germline V gives CDR1 SEHNR, CDR2 FQNEAQ (reference sequence). Losses at the gene ends were 5 bases for V and 0 bases for J; bases not matched to a gene: 4. This CDR3 is CASSNGTSVAKNIQYF. CDR3 bases: TGTGCCAGCAGCAATGGGACTAGCGTAGCCAAAAACATTCAGTACTTC. Together with reference TRBV7-9 and TRBJ2-4, the CDR3 gives the full variable domain: DTGVSQNPRHKITKRGQNVTFRCDPISEHNRLYWYRQTLGQGPEFLTYFQNEAQLEKSRLLSDRFSAERPKGSFSTLEIQRTEQGDSAMYLCASSNGTSVAKNIQYFGAGTRLSVL.

This clonotype was detected only a few times. The CDR3 is CASSIPGHSPLHF. The CDR3 region has the DNA TGTGCCAGCAGTATCCCGGGACACTCACCCCTCCACTTT. The rearrangement uses TRBV6-5 and TRBJ1-6, with D possibly TRBD1 on 6 matching bases. CDR3 size: 13 residues. V lost 5 bases and J lost 10, with 12 bases in between. Germline CDR1 reads MNHEY; CDR2 reads SVGAGI.

The J gene is TRBJ1-2, the V gene TRBV3-1, with D hard to call. V was clipped by 1 base and J by 5 bases, with 14 bases between them. CDR1 and CDR2 from the germline V gene are LGHDT and YNNKEL (reference sequence). CDR3 size: 15 residues. DNA of the CDR3: TGTGCCAGCAGCCAAGTCATATCCGCGAAGTATGGCTACACCTTC. Protein sequence: CASSQVISAKYGYTF.

V usage is TRBV5-1 and J usage is TRBJ2-1, with 9 bases that match TRBD1. The CDR3 consists of 16 residues. Germline CDR1 and CDR2: SGHRS and YFSETQ. The V and J ends lost 2 bases and 7 bases, in that order; junction bases with no gene match: 10. The CDR3 spells CASSLPGQGRVNEQFF. The CDR3 DNA follows: TGCGCCAGCAGCTTACCCGGACAGGGGAGGGTGAATGAGCAGTTCTTC.

This clonotype was seen a few times. This chain uses TRBV5-1 with TRBJ2-7; 10 positions match TRBD1. CDR3 length: 14 amino acids. Trimming took 4 bases from V and 5 from J; bases not matched to a gene: 6. In germline, CDR1 is SGHRS, CDR2 YFSETQ. The CDR3 nucleotides read TGCGCCAGCAGCCCGGGACAGGGGAGGAACGAGCAGTACTTC. Its translation is CASSPGQGRNEQYF. The whole variable domain, filled in from reference TRBV5-1 and TRBJ2-7, reads KAGVTQTPRYLIKTRGQQVTLSCSPISGHRSVSWYQQTPGQGLQFLFEYFSETQRNKGNFPGRFSGRQFSNSRSEMNVSTLELGDSALYLCASSPGQGRNEQYFGPGTRLTVT.

The chain is built from TRBV20-1 and TRBJ1-4; D may be TRBD1 (6 bases). Germline V lookup: CDR1 DFQATT, CDR2 SNEGSKA (reference sequence). The CDR3 runs 14 residues. The germline V and J ends were trimmed by 6 bases and 3 bases, with 14 bases remaining between them. The CDR3 loop is CSARGRPPNEKLFF. CDR3 DNA: TGCAGTGCCAGGGGCAGGCCGCCTAATGAAAAACTGTTTTTT.

The chain uses TRBV10-3 and TRBJ1-1; a possible D gene is TRBD1 (5 bases). Germline loops: CDR1 ENHRY, CDR2 SYGVKD. Trimming stripped 3 bases from V and 5 bases from J, with 13 bases between. There are 14 residues in the CDR3. CDR3 amino acids: CAISERGRNTEAFF. As DNA, the CDR3 is TGTGCCATCAGTGAAAGGGGTCGAAATACTGAAGCTTTCTTT.